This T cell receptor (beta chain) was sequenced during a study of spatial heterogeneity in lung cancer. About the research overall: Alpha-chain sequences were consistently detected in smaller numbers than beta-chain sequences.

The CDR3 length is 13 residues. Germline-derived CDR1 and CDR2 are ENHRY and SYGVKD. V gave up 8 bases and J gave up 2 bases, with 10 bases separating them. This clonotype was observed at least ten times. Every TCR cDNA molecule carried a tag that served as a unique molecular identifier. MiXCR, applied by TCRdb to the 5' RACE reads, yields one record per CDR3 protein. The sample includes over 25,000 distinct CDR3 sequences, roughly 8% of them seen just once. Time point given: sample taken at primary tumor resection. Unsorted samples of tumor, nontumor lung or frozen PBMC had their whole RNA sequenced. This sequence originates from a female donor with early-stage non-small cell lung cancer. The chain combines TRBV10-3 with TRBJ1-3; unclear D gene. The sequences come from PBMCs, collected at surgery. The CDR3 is CAIGDWTGNTIYF. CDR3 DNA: TGTGCCATCGGCGACTGGACTGGAAACACCATATATTTT.